This T cell receptor (beta chain) was identified during a study of blood T cell repertoires in COVID-19 (dated by TCRdb to 2020 to 2021). With respect to the entire study: Collaborator samples came from the United States, Italy and Spain and covered acute and convalescent phases of COVID-19. The material from the prospective study consisted of cDNA or gDNA derived from T cells, B-cell-depleted T cells, or PBMCs. Subjects who had been exposed to COVID-19, were actively infected with it, or had recovered from it provided the deeply sampled blood TCRbeta repertoires that made up the dataset. The repertoires were released in a freely available public database intended as a resource for research on the immune response to SARS-CoV-2. Samples were obtained from the ongoing ImmuneRACE study (first 160 participants) and from 1,200 or so subjects provided by 6 global collaborators. Sample metadata almost always included a de-identified subject ID, COVID-19 status, age in years and sex. Where available, HLA class I and class II types were taken from metadata supplied by the sample provider and were not determined by assay-based typing. Overall study results and their limits: The quantity of clinical and demographic metadata differed by source and by participant and was supplied without curation.

This clone appeared a few times. Its antigen is not yet known. The record has no base qualities; no much larger clone is one base away. The immunoSEQ Assay, a bias-controlled multiplex PCR, was used to amplify TCRbeta CDR3 regions from genomic DNA. As for how the authors treated the data: Within the assay, amplification of reference gene primers was used to estimate how many nucleated cells each sample contained. To quantify the absolute abundance of each unique TCRbeta CDR3 rearrangement, sequence reads were collapsed and filtered. For each sample, productive Simpson clonality was calculated by taking the square root of Simpson's diversity index across productive rearrangements. As stored in TCRdb, this immuneACCESS dataset retains in-frame rearrangements with V and J assigned. A fraction of the clones does not appear; measured against another copy, unresolved V genes explain less than half of the discrepancy, and the remainder lacks a known reason. V and J calls plus clone size are reproduced from that table; the DNA served to infer D and trimming. This sample is represented by roughly 240,000 clones; roughly 82% of them were singletons. The ten largest clones take up 2% to 2.5% of the sample.

Enrolling through a virtual design, the prospective study's participants ranged in age from about 18 to 100 years and lived across some 23 United States geographic areas. In the prospective study, cohorts were assigned on the basis of participant-reported clinical history obtained from a screening survey and a study questionnaire. For ImmuneRACE Cohort 3, a participant was defined as recovered based on two consecutive negative NP/OP PCR tests, clearance by a healthcare professional, or resolution of symptoms. In the prospective study, mobile phlebotomists collected whole blood, serum and a nasopharyngeal or oropharyngeal swab from each participant. Participants in the prospective study had the option to provide additional blood draws and questionnaires over a roughly 2-month period. Before DNA extraction, prospective study blood samples were shipped either frozen or at room temperature. The CDR3 spans 14 residues, from the cysteine through the phenylalanine. Only the CDR3 DNA is retained, 42 bases long and in frame from the first base. The germline ends are 8 bases apart after V is trimmed by 4 bases and J by 0 bases. The germline V gene encodes CDR1 SGHKS and CDR2 YYEKEE (reference sequence).

The TCR sequence derives from a woman in her forties or fifties who had recovered from COVID-19. Sequencing was done on a sample of PBMCs or T cells enriched from blood (not recorded which). The chain joins TRBV5-5 to TRBJ1-5, with TRBD1 tentatively as D gene (5 bases match). DNA sequence: TGTGCCAGCAGCGCAGGGATTAGCAATCAGCCCCAGCATTTT. Its product reads: CASSAGISNQPQHF.